These 5 T cell receptor beta chains came from one sample sequenced in a study of T cells in Graves' hyperthyroidism and ophthalmopathy. Amplified TCR beta CDR3 regions derived from RNA transcripts. When the TCR CDR3 underwent first-round RT-PCR, the HTBI primer set was used. TCRdb passed the multiplex PCR reads through MiXCR, listing each CDR3 protein once. The sample carries around 300,000 distinct CDR3 sequences, approximately 13% recorded once. The sequenced sample was blood. These receptor sequences come from a woman in her thirties or forties with Graves' hyperthyroidism.

There are a few counts of this clonotype. The rearrangement links TRBV18 to TRBJ2-5; 8 bases agree with TRBD1. CDR3 length equals 14 residues. The germline CDR1 and CDR2 sequences are KGHSH and LQKENI. The J segment lost 3 bases and the V segment lost 6 bases, leaving 6 bases of the junction unmatched. As DNA, the CDR3 is TGTGCCAGCTCTCCGTCGACAGGGGAAGAGACCCAGTACTTC. Protein: CASSPSTGEETQYF.

The chain joins TRBV30 to TRBJ1-5, with D perhaps TRBD1 (5 bases). Looked up from germline, CDR1 is GTSNPN and CDR2 is SVGIG (reference sequence). This CDR3 is 13 amino acids long. V dropped 2 bases and J dropped 5 bases, with 10 bases sitting between them. CDR3 loop: CAWSPGAHQPQHF. Written as DNA, the CDR3 is TGTGCCTGGAGTCCCGGGGCTCATCAGCCCCAGCATTTT.

This clonotype was recorded a few times. This rearrangement joins TRBV20-1 to TRBJ2-5; 8 positions agree with TRBD1. V lost 5 bases and J lost 1; bases outside the gene matches: 3. This CDR3 has 13 amino acids. CDR1 and CDR2 (germline): DFQATT, SNEGSKA (reference sequence). The CDR3 sequence: CSAETGVQETQYF. DNA for the CDR3: TGCAGTGCTGAGACAGGGGTCCAAGAGACCCAGTACTTC.

The rearrangement joins TRBV6-5 to TRBJ2-7; D unclear. The CDR3 is 12 amino acids. Germline values: CDR1 MNHEY, CDR2 SVGAGI. V dropped 4 bases and J dropped 6 bases, with 10 bases sitting between them. The DNA for the CDR3 is TGTGCCAGCAGTTCCAACAGACTCGAGCAGTACTTC. Translating it yields CASSSNRLEQYF.

This clonotype has a count of ten or more. This chain joins TRBV12-3 or TRBV12-4 and TRBJ1-3; 9 nucleotides align to TRBD1. J lost 3 bases, V lost 5 bases, and 8 bases had no gene match. The CDR3 is made up of 16 amino acids. CDR3 coding DNA: TGTGCCAGCAGTGCGCCCGGGACAGGGTATGGAAACACCATATATTTT. It translates to CASSAPGTGYGNTIYF.